A selection of T cell receptor beta chains follows, all from one sample in a study of beta chain features in type 1 diabetes. Some clones are missing from TCRdb's copy, which holds only in-frame ones; the method was immunoSEQ multiplex PCR. The table lists about 620,000 clones, about a sixth of them singletons. Sequenced: naive CD4+ T cells from blood. The receptors were gathered from a man between 18 and 29 years old in good health. Each CDR3 is given with its conserved first and last residue. Each record gives: D gene, J gene, clone size, V gene, CDR3 DNA, CDR3 protein. A D gene is named only where the DNA matches it firmly. The size entry is marked missing in some rows and otherwise reads once, few, many or a size class.

>TRBD1|TRBJ1-1|few|TRBV25-1
TGTGCCAGCAGTGCAGGGGGCCGGACTGAAGCTTTCTTT
CASSAGGRTEAFF
>TRBD1|TRBJ1-2|NA|TRBV11-2
TGTGCCAGCAGGGAGGCGGGGACAGGAGTCTATGGCTACACCTTC
CASREAGTGVYGYTF
>NA|TRBJ1-2|few|TRBV30
TGTGCCTGGAGGCCCTCGGGACACTATGGCTACACCTTC
CAWRPSGHYGYTF
>TRBD1|TRBJ1-1|NA|TRBV19
TGTGCCAGTAGCCTCAAAGACAGGGGGCTTGGTGAAGCTTTCTTT
CASSLKDRGLGEAFF
>NA|TRBJ1-1|NA|TRBV6-5
TGTGCCAGCAGTTACTCGAACGGGTTTATGAACACTGAAGCTTTCTTT
CASSYSNGFMNTEAFF
>NA|TRBJ1-2|few|TRBV4-3
TGCGCCAGCAGCCAAGGCGGCAGGGGCCCGTATGGCTACACCTTC
CASSQGGRGPYGYTF
>NA|TRBJ2-7|NA|TRBV28
TGTGCCAGCAGTACAGGGGGGACTAGAAGGCCCTACGAGCAGTACTTC
CASSTGGTRRPYEQYF
>NA|TRBJ1-2|NA|TRBV28
TGTGCCAGCAGTAGTGGACAGCTCTATGTGAGCTACACCTTC
CASSSGQLYVSYTF
>NA|TRBJ1-1|few|TRBV7-8
TGTGCCCTCGCCAGGGCGGGACCCTGGTCGAACACTGAAGCTTTCTTT
CALARAGPWSNTEAFF
>NA|TRBJ1-1|NA|TRBV4-3
TGCGCCAGCAGCCATGTAGGACAGAGAGGAACTGAAGCTTTCTTT
CASSHVGQRGTEAFF
>NA|TRBJ2-7|few|TRBV18
TGTGCCAGCTCATCTCAAGGGCAGGTCACCTACGAGCAGTACTTC
CASSSQGQVTYEQYF
>NA|TRBJ1-2|NA|TRBV19
TGTGCCAGTAGTATTTGGAGGACACGCGGCTACACCTTC
CASSIWRTRGYTF
>NA|TRBJ1-3|NA|TRBV10-3
TGTGCCATCAGTGAATCGTTGGCGGGGAGAGCTGGAAACACCATATATTTT
CAISESLAGRAGNTIYF
>NA|TRBJ1-1|few|TRBV18
TGTGCCAGCTCACCACAGCCAGGGTCATTGGGAACTGAAGCTTTCTTT
CASSPQPGSLGTEAFF
>TRBD2|TRBJ2-7|few|TRBV4-3
TGCGCCAGCAGCAAAACCGGGACTAGCGGTTCCTACGAGCAGTACTTC
CASSKTGTSGSYEQYF
>NA|TRBJ2-3|NA|TRBV7-3
TGTGCCAGCAGCTTAAACGGGGTTAGCACAGATACGCAGTATTTT
CASSLNGVSTDTQYF
>TRBD1|TRBJ2-7|NA|TRBV7-2
TGTGCCAGCAGCTTAGGGGCCTGGGACAGCGAGCAGTACTTC
CASSLGAWDSEQYF
>NA|TRBJ2-1|NA|TRBV9
TGTGCCAGCAGTGATTCGGGAGCTCACTACAATGAGCAGTTCTTC
CASSDSGAHYNEQFF
>TRBD1|TRBJ2-1|NA|TRBV28
TGTGCCAGCAGTTTACGGACAGGGGTTAACAATGAGCAGTTCTTC
CASSLRTGVNNEQFF
>NA|TRBJ2-7|NA|TRBV19
TGTGCCAGTAGTATAGCAGCTCACGGAGGCCCCTACGAGCAGTACTTC
CASSIAAHGGPYEQYF
>TRBD2|TRBJ2-3|NA|TRBV6-5
TGTGCCAGCAGTTACGGGACTAGCGGGAGCACAGATACGCAGTATTTT
CASSYGTSGSTDTQYF
>TRBD1|TRBJ2-3|NA|TRBV5-1
TGCGCCAGCAGCTTCAGGACAGGTAGCACAGATACGCAGTATTTT
CASSFRTGSTDTQYF
>NA|TRBJ2-7|NA|TRBV6-1
TGTGCCAGCTCCGCCTTGGGACGGACTTACGAGCAGTACTTC
CASSALGRTYEQYF
>NA|TRBJ2-5|NA|TRBV29-1
TGCAGCGTTGAACATTTTACGGCCCTTCCGGCGGGGGAGACCCAGTACTTC
CSVEHFTALPAGETQYF
>TRBD1|TRBJ1-2|once|TRBV7-3
TGTGCCAGCAGCTCCCGACAGGGAGGGGACTATGGCTACACCTTC
CASSSRQGGDYGYTF
>NA|TRBJ2-5|few|TRBV19
TGTGCCAGTAGAAAACAAGAGACCCAGTACTTC
CASRKQETQYF
>NA|TRBJ2-7|few|TRBV6-1
TGTGCCAGCACCGACGGTTCATCCTACGAGCAGTACTTC
CASTDGSSYEQYF
>TRBD2|TRBJ2-7|NA|TRBV9
TGTGCCAGCAGCTCCCGCGGGACTAGCTCTAACGAGCAGTACTTC
CASSSRGTSSNEQYF
>NA|TRBJ2-7|NA|TRBV15
TGTGCCACCAGCAAAGTGAGCTCCTACGAGCAGTACTTC
CATSKVSSYEQYF
>NA|TRBJ2-5|few|TRBV7-2
TGTGCCAGCAGCTTGGACGGGAGAACGAAAGAGACCCAGTACTTC
CASSLDGRTKETQYF
>NA|TRBJ2-7|NA|TRBV19
TGTGCCAGTACCAAGACAGTGAATTCCTACGAGCAGTACTTC
CASTKTVNSYEQYF
>NA|TRBJ2-3|few|TRBV7-2
TGTGCCAGCAGCGCCAATTACCAAAGCACAGATACGCAGTATTTT
CASSANYQSTDTQYF
>NA|TRBJ2-6|few|TRBV7-9
TGTGCCAGCAGCTTCCGCGGGACAGATCCGAGCTCTGGGGCCAACGTCCTGACTTTC
CASSFRGTDPSSGANVLTF
>TRBD1|TRBJ1-2|NA|TRBV25-1
TGTGCCAGCAGTGCTCCGGGACAGGGAAGGTCCGGCTACACCTTC
CASSAPGQGRSGYTF
>NA|TRBJ1-3|NA|TRBV25-1
TGTGCCAGCAGTGGATACAGGGGAAACACCATATATTTT
CASSGYRGNTIYF
>NA|TRBJ2-3|few|TRBV18
TGTGCCAGCTCACCACGGCAGGTGACTAGCACAGATACGCAGTATTTT
CASSPRQVTSTDTQYF
>NA|TRBJ2-3|NA|TRBV19
TGTGCCAGTAGTATAGGTGCTCCGAGGCCAGATACGCAGTATTTT
CASSIGAPRPDTQYF
>NA|TRBJ1-2|NA|TRBV7-2
TGTGCCAGCAGCTTAGATCAGGCTCCTAACTATGGCTACACCTTC
CASSLDQAPNYGYTF
>NA|TRBJ2-3|few|TRBV4-1
TGCGCCAGCAGCCAAGTAGGGAGAACTAGATTCACAGATACGCAGTATTTT
CASSQVGRTRFTDTQYF
>TRBD1|TRBJ1-2|few|TRBV14
TGTGCCAGCAGCCAAGACCCCGGGACAGATGGCTACACCTTC
CASSQDPGTDGYTF
>TRBD1|TRBJ1-3|few|TRBV6-6
TGTGCCAGCACCCCACAGGGGTCTGGAAACACCATATATTTT
CASTPQGSGNTIYF
>NA|TRBJ2-1|NA|TRBV19
TGTGCCAGTAGTATAGAGGGTGAGCAGTTCTTC
CASSIEGEQFF
>TRBD1|TRBJ1-5|once|TRBV7-6
TGTGCCAGCAGCTCCGGGACAGGGGTCAATCAGCCCCAGCATTTT
CASSSGTGVNQPQHF
>NA|TRBJ2-6|few|TRBV7-9
TGTGCCAGCAGCCCCCGGTTGGTGAGCCCCATCTCTGGGGCCAACGTCCTGACTTTC
CASSPRLVSPISGANVLTF
>NA|TRBJ2-1|NA|TRBV9
TGTGCCAGCAGCGTAGTTAGCGCAACCTACAATGAGCAGTTCTTC
CASSVVSATYNEQFF
>NA|TRBJ1-6|few|TRBV5-1
TGCGCCAGCAGCTTGGTTACAGAGGAGTCACCCCTCCACTTT
CASSLVTEESPLHF
>NA|TRBJ2-5|few|TRBV29-1
TGCAGCGTTGAACCCCGGCTGAATCAAGAGACCCAGTACTTC
CSVEPRLNQETQYF
>TRBD1|TRBJ2-5|NA|TRBV27
TGTGCCAGCAGTCCCCGTCAACAGGGGCGCTATTCCCAAGAGACCCAGTACTTC
CASSPRQQGRYSQETQYF
>NA|TRBJ1-1|few|TRBV14
TGTGCCAGCAGCCAAGTAAATGTGAGGCAAACTGAAGCTTTCTTT
CASSQVNVRQTEAFF
>NA|TRBJ2-4|few|TRBV11-1
TGTGCCAGCAGCTTAAAGGTGTTCAAGGCCAAAAACATTCAGTACTTC
CASSLKVFKAKNIQYF
>TRBD1|TRBJ1-6|NA|TRBV7-9
TGTGCCAGCAGCTCGACAGGGGTGGCTTCACCCCTCCACTTT
CASSSTGVASPLHF
>NA|TRBJ2-1|NA|TRBV7-8
TGTGCCAGCAACGACGGGACTCCTAAAACCTACAATGAGCAGTTCTTC
CASNDGTPKTYNEQFF
>TRBD2|TRBJ2-3|NA|TRBV7-8
TGTGCCAGCAGCCCGAGAGGAGCGGGGGGCACAGATACGCAGTATTTT
CASSPRGAGGTDTQYF
>TRBD1|TRBJ1-1|NA|TRBV27
TGTGCCAGCAGTCGACAGGGGAGGGCTGAAGCTTTCTTT
CASSRQGRAEAFF
>NA|TRBJ2-4|NA|TRBV4-2
TGTGCCAGCAGCCAAGATTACGGGGGCGGCCGCATTCAGTACTTC
CASSQDYGGGRIQYF